Following are 32 T cell receptor beta chains from one sample sequenced in a study of blood T cell repertoires in COVID-19. Produced via immunoSEQ multiplex PCR; TCRdb's table is partial and in-frame only. The sample lists approximately 200,000 clones, approximately 88% seen once, with 3.5% to 4.5% in the top ten. Sequencing was carried out using peripheral blood. All receptors come from a woman aged 30 to 39 with acute or convalescent COVID-19.

J is TRBJ2-5 and V is TRBV2; D is unresolved. The CDR3 consists of 15 residues. The V end lost 7 bases, the J end lost 1 base, and 16 bases lay between the germline ends. The germline CDR1 and CDR2 sequences are SNHLY and FYNNEI. CDR3 protein: CASILSHRIQETQYF. CDR3 sequence (DNA): TGTGCCAGCATCCTCTCTCACAGAATCCAAGAGACCCAGTACTTC.

This clone was recorded only once. This chain joins TRBV28 and TRBJ1-2; D gene uncertain. Germline assignment: CDR1 MDHEN and CDR2 SYDVKM. Between the trimmed V and J ends, which lost 4 bases and 3 bases, there was a span of 3 bases. This CDR3 has 11 residues. The CDR3 DNA follows: TGTGCCAGCAGTTCAGACTATGGCTACACCTTC. Its translation is CASSSDYGYTF.

Points on this clone: The limits of the CDR3 on the DNA are not certain, so only TCRdb's listed CDR3 is given. The rearrangement uses TRBV28 and TRBJ2-7; TRBD2, the table's D call, lacks a check against the DNA. The germline V gene has CDR1 MDHEN and CDR2 SYDVKM. Counting both end residues, the CDR3 totals 17 amino acids. The CDR3: CASSSSTSGRARFEQYF.

The chain joins TRBV30 to TRBJ2-3, with D uncertain. The CDR3 is 13 residues long. Germline V lookup: CDR1 GTSNPN, CDR2 SVGIG (reference sequence). V shed 0 bases and J shed 1 base, with 5 bases lying between them. The CDR3 bases are TGTGCCTGGAGTGTACGAGGCACAGATACGCAGTATTTT. Protein sequence: CAWSVRGTDTQYF.

This rearrangement joins TRBV7-9 to TRBJ2-2; 8 positions agree with TRBD2. Losses at the gene ends were 3 bases for V and 4 bases for J; bases not matched to a gene: 1. This CDR3 contains 14 residues. Per germline, CDR1 SEHNR and CDR2 FQNEAQ (reference sequence). CDR3 nucleotides: TGTGCCAGCAGCTTGGGGACTAGCACCGGGGAGCTGTTTTTT. Translating it yields CASSLGTSTGELFF.

V is TRBV5-1 and J is TRBJ2-3; D is possibly TRBD2 (6 bases). Germline values: CDR1 SGHRS, CDR2 YFSETQ. The V end lost 0 bases, the J end lost 3 bases, and 17 bases lay between the germline ends. The CDR3 has 17 residues. CDR3 in amino acids: CASSLEAAGSGTDTQYF. The CDR3 DNA reads as TGCGCCAGCAGCTTGGAGGCGGCGGGGTCAGGGACAGATACGCAGTATTTT. Drawing the rest from reference TRBV5-1 and TRBJ2-3, the complete variable domain is KAGVTQTPRYLIKTRGQQVTLSCSPISGHRSVSWYQQTPGQGLQFLFEYFSETQRNKGNFPGRFSGRQFSNSRSEMNVSTLELGDSALYLCASSLEAAGSGTDTQYFGPGTRLTVL.

The chain employs TRBV21-1 and TRBJ1-2. TRBV21-1 is a recognized pseudogene. The CDR3 is made up of 19 amino acids. The CDR3 here is CASSKKFKTSGGENYGYTF. As DNA, the CDR3 is TGTGCCAGCAGCAAAAAATTTAAAACATCGGGGGGGGAAAACTATGGCTACACCTTC.

This clone was observed a few times. This rearrangement joins TRBV28 to TRBJ1-2; TRBD1 agrees at 7 bases. The CDR3 consists of 15 residues. Germline CDR1 is MDHEN and CDR2 is SYDVKM. The ends lost 5 bases at V and 7 bases at J; junction bases unmatched: 13. The CDR3 loop reads CASSLMTGQLGGYTF. CDR3 nucleotide sequence: TGTGCCAGCAGTCTCATGACGGGACAGCTCGGTGGCTACACCTTC.

V and J are TRBV19 and TRBJ1-2, with D maybe TRBD1 (5 bases). This CDR3 is 16 amino acids long. Trimming stripped 3 bases from V and 4 bases from J, with 18 bases between. The germline gives CDR1 LNHDA, CDR2 SQIVND (reference sequence). CDR3: CASSMASLGLFYGYTF. The CDR3 bases are TGTGCCAGTAGTATGGCTTCGTTGGGGCTTTTCTATGGCTACACCTTC.

The chain joins TRBV9 to TRBJ2-2, with 11 bases matching TRBD2. J gave up 5 bases and V 0 bases, and 0 bases lay outside the gene matches. The CDR3 runs 15 residues. The germline CDR1 and CDR2 sequences are SGDLS and YYNGEE. Here the CDR3 DNA reads TGTGCCAGCAGCGTAGGACTAGCGGGAACCGGGGAGCTGTTTTTT. Protein sequence: CASSVGLAGTGELFF.

V is TRBV19 and J is TRBJ1-1; 9 bases are a match to TRBD1. CDR3 length equals 13 residues. Unmatched junction bases numbered 6, after V lost 7 bases and J lost 6 bases. Germline CDR1 LNHDA, CDR2 SQIVND (reference sequence). The CDR3 sequence: CASTHTGGAEAFF. The CDR3 nucleotides read TGTGCCAGTACCCACACAGGGGGCGCTGAAGCTTTCTTT.

This clone was recorded once. The chain combines TRBV7-2 with TRBJ2-7; TRBD2 matches 11 bases. The CDR3 is 13 residues long. Trimming at V came to 8 bases and at J to 3 bases, leaving 3 bases not matched to a gene. Germline assignment: CDR1 SGHTA and CDR2 FQGNSA. In DNA, the CDR3 is TGTGCCAGCGGTCTAGCGGGAGGCTACGAGCAGTACTTC. Residues: CASGLAGGYEQYF.

The count of this clone is one. The gene calls are TRBV2 and TRBJ2-1; TRBD2 aligns across 10 bases. Per germline, CDR1 SNHLY and CDR2 FYNNEI. The CDR3 loop spans 15 amino acids. V dropped 5 bases and J dropped 6; count of bases not matched to a gene: 7. The chain's CDR3 is CASSYLAGAPNEQFF. CDR3 coding DNA: TGTGCCAGCAGTTATCTAGCGGGAGCACCCAATGAGCAGTTCTTC.

The chain carries TRBV7-9 and TRBJ1-6, with 7 bases matching TRBD1. Trimming at V came to 8 bases and at J to 9 bases, leaving 10 bases not matched to a gene. The germline V gene encodes CDR1 SEHNR and CDR2 FQNEAQ (reference sequence). The CDR3 consists of 14 residues. CDR3 region: CASGTPGQISPLHF. The CDR3, as DNA: TGTGCCAGCGGAACACCGGGACAGATTTCACCCCTCCACTTT. Based on the CDR3 plus reference TRBV7-9 and TRBJ1-6, the full variable domain is DTGVSQNPRHKITKRGQNVTFRCDPISEHNRLYWYRQTLGQGPEFLTYFQNEAQLEKSRLLSDRFSAERPKGSFSTLEIQRTEQGDSAMYLCASGTPGQISPLHFGNGTRLTVT.

J is TRBJ2-1 and V is TRBV21-1; the table's D call of TRBD2 was not tested on the DNA. TRBV21-1 represents a pseudogene. The CDR3 has 10 amino acids. The CDR3 sequence: CAEALNEQFF. The CDR3 coding sequence is TGTGCCGAAGCACTCAATGAGCAGTTCTTC.

The chain recombines TRBV3-1 (or the pseudogene TRBV3-2) with TRBJ1-2; 7 bases are shared with TRBD1. The CDR3 extends over 12 amino acids. The trim removed 1 base at V and 11 bases at J, leaving 4 bases unmatched. The germline gives CDR1 LGHDT, CDR2 YNNKEL (reference sequence). The CDR3 reads CASSQGTGGYTF. CDR3 nucleotide sequence: TGTGCCAGCAGCCAAGGGACAGGAGGGTACACCTTC.

The V and J genes are TRBV5-1 and TRBJ2-1; 15 bases are shared with TRBD2. The trim removed 4 bases at V and 7 bases at J, leaving 3 bases unmatched. Germline V lookup: CDR1 SGHRS, CDR2 YFSETQ. This CDR3 has 15 amino acids. CDR3 bases: TGCGCCAGCAGCGGCGGACTAGCGGGAGGGAATGAGCAGTTCTTC. It is translated as CASSGGLAGGNEQFF.

This chain connects TRBV24-1 to TRBJ2-2; D may be TRBD1 (6 bases). V was pared by 9 bases and J by 2 bases, with 18 bases between. This CDR3 spans 16 amino acids. Germline CDR1 and CDR2: KGHDR and SFDVKD. The CDR3, as DNA: TGTGCCACCCAGGGGCAGGGACGGAAAAACACCGGGGAGCTGTTTTTT. Its protein is CATQGQGRKNTGELFF.

The rearrangement uses TRBV6-6 and TRBJ1-1; TRBD1 matches 9 bases. The CDR3 consists of 14 residues. V shed 6 bases and J 8 bases; nucleotides not matched to a gene: 10. The germline CDR1 and CDR2 sequences are MNHNY and SVGAGI (reference sequence). The CDR3 here is CASRDTGGAVEAFF. The DNA for the CDR3 is TGTGCCAGCAGAGACACAGGGGGCGCGGTCGAAGCTTTCTTT.

Written as DNA, the CDR3 is TGCGCCAGCAGTAAACTTATTCGGGAGACCCAGTACTTC. Its protein product is CASSKLIRETQYF. The chain joins TRBV5-1 to TRBJ2-5; no clear D gene. V gave up 5 bases and J gave up 5 bases, with 13 bases separating them. Germline lookup yields CDR1 SGHRS and CDR2 YFSETQ. The CDR3 runs to 13 residues.

The gene calls are TRBV11-1 and TRBJ2-1, with a possible D match to TRBD2 (5 bases). Germline CDR1 reads SGHAT; CDR2 reads FQDESV (reference sequence). Trimming took 3 bases from V and 10 from J, leaving 13 bases between them. The CDR3 is 13 residues long. In DNA, the CDR3 is TGTGCCAGCAGCTTGGGCGGGCGGTGGGAGCAGTTCTTC. It specifies CASSLGGRWEQFF.

The gene calls are TRBV6-5 and TRBJ1-1, with 7 nucleotides matching TRBD1. The CDR3 is 14 amino acids. Germline V gene lookup returns CDR1 MNHEY and CDR2 SVGAGI. V gave up 7 bases and J gave up 12 bases; unmatched junction bases: 17. DNA of the CDR3: TGTGCCAGCACCAACAGGGGTTGGGGCGGGGTCCCTTTCTTT. This translates into CASTNRGWGGVPFF.

This sequence joins TRBV5-1 and TRBJ1-2; 9 bases fit TRBD1. The V segment lost 0 bases and the J segment 7 bases; nucleotides outside the gene matches: 4. Germline CDR1 is SGHRS and CDR2 is YFSETQ. The CDR3 consists of 14 residues. In DNA, the CDR3 is TGCGCCAGCAGCTTGGGGACAGGGGAGTCTGGCTACACCTTC. Protein product: CASSLGTGESGYTF.

The chain recombines TRBV6-6 with TRBJ2-7; tentative D call: TRBD1 (5 bases). The CDR3 totals 14 residues. Germline assignment: CDR1 MNHNY and CDR2 SVGAGI (reference sequence). V lost 4 bases and J lost 3, with 13 bases in between. The CDR3 DNA is TGTGCCAGCAGTTCCACCGACAGAAACTACGAGCAGTACTTC. Its protein product is CASSSTDRNYEQYF.

V is TRBV7-9 and J is TRBJ1-1, with D possibly being TRBD1 (6 bases). Germline assignment: CDR1 SEHNR and CDR2 FQNEAQ (reference sequence). The CDR3 extends over 13 amino acids. Trimming cost V 5 bases and J 5 bases, with 12 bases left between them. The CDR3 DNA reads TGTGCCAGCAGCATACAGGGTAATACTGAAGCTTTCTTT. It codes for CASSIQGNTEAFF.

The CDR3 here is CASSRRGRAFF. CDR3 nucleotide sequence: TGTGCCAGCAGCCGCAGGGGGCGGGCTTTCTTT. This chain joins TRBV28 and TRBJ1-1, with TRBD1 matching 8 bases. Per germline, CDR1 MDHEN and CDR2 SYDVKM. This CDR3 region has 11 residues. The junction had 5 bases not matched to a gene; V was cut back by 6 bases and J by 11 bases.

This clone was detected a few times. The CDR3 spells CASSRRGSGELFF. CDR3 bases: TGTGCCAGCAGTCGCCGGGGTAGCGGGGAGCTGTTTTTT. The chain links TRBV12-3 or TRBV12-4 to TRBJ2-2, with D maybe TRBD2 (5 bases). CDR3 length: 13 amino acids. Between the trimmed V and J ends, which lost 5 bases and 7 bases, there was a span of 11 bases.

The V call is TRBV30, the J call TRBJ2-1; no definite D call. V was clipped by 2 bases and J by 5 bases, with 10 bases between them. The germline V gene has CDR1 GTSNPN and CDR2 SVGIG (reference sequence). CDR3 size: 13 residues. CDR3 protein: CAWSTDRHNEQFF. The CDR3 DNA reads TGTGCCTGGAGTACAGACCGACACAATGAGCAGTTCTTC.

The gene calls are TRBV29-1 and TRBJ1-3, with D unresolved. V lost 6 bases, J lost 0 bases, and 12 bases lay in between. The CDR3 sequence is 14 residues long. Looked up from germline, CDR1 is SQVTM and CDR2 is ANQGSEA. The CDR3 nucleotides read TGCAGCGTAGGCGAACAGCTCTCTGGAAACACCATATATTTT. Translated: CSVGEQLSGNTIYF.

In nucleotides, the CDR3 is TGTGCCAGCAGCCCAGCCACCGCGGGGCCCCAGCATTTT. Its translation: CASSPATAGPQHF. V gene TRBV7-9 combines with J gene TRBJ1-5, with D uncertain. V gave up 5 bases and J gave up 9 bases, with 14 bases separating them. The length of the CDR3 is 13 residues. The germline CDR1 and CDR2 sequences are SEHNR and FQNEAQ (reference sequence).

The chain links TRBV5-1 to TRBJ2-2; the D is unclear. The CDR3 consists of 13 residues. Trimming removed 0 bases at V and 6 bases at J, with 6 bases between. The V gene's germline CDR1 is SGHRS and CDR2 YFSETQ. The CDR3 sequence: CASSLGAPGELFF. The CDR3 coding sequence is TGCGCCAGCAGCTTGGGGGCCCCCGGGGAGCTGTTTTTT.

The chain is built from TRBV3-1 (or the pseudogene TRBV3-2) and TRBJ1-4; D is ambiguous. V lost 0 bases, J lost 14 bases, and 7 bases lay in between. Germline CDR1 LGHDT, CDR2 YNNKEL (reference sequence). This CDR3 has 11 amino acids. DNA of the CDR3: TGTGCCAGCAGCCAAGATTTGCAGCTGTTTTTT. Translation gives CASSQDLQLFF.